The 5 T cell receptor beta chains below were found in one sample sequenced in a study of T cell repertoires in cytomegalovirus infection. These receptors' targets are unknown. TCRdb analysed the reads with MiXCR anew, one entry per CDR3 protein. The table shows 150,000 to 200,000 distinct CDR3 sequences, with about a fifth occurring only once. This material consisted of CD8+ T cells from cultured PBMCs, taken from culture after CMV antigen stimulation. The source of these receptors is a human donor in good health (CMV status not recorded). Some clones in this sample may be carry-over from other donors' samples.

A few counts support this clonotype. V usage is TRBV4-1 and J usage is TRBJ2-5; D is possibly TRBD1 (6 bases). The CDR3 totals 13 residues. V was pared by 5 bases and J by 5 bases, with 12 bases between. The V gene's germline CDR1 is MGHRA and CDR2 YSYEKL. For the CDR3, the DNA is TGCGCCAGCAGCAACGTCAGGGGCGAGACCCAGTACTTC. It translates to CASSNVRGETQYF.

This clonotype has more than one count but fewer than ten. The rearrangement joins TRBV11-3 to TRBJ2-1, with 7 bases fitting TRBD2. CDR3 size: 15 residues. The J segment lost 4 bases and the V segment lost 1 base, leaving 4 bases of the junction unmatched. Germline V gene data show CDR1 as SGHNT and CDR2 as YENEEA. The CDR3 nucleotides read TGTGCCAGCAGCTTAGCGGGGGGAACTTACAATGAGCAGTTCTTC. Translation: CASSLAGGTYNEQFF.

The chain uses TRBV28 and TRBJ2-7, with TRBD1 identical over 9 bases. The CDR3 totals 15 residues. The V and J ends lost 6 bases and 4 bases, in that order; junction bases with no gene match: 10. The V gene's germline CDR1 is MDHEN and CDR2 SYDVKM. DNA of the CDR3: TGTGCCAGCAGCCCTTACAGGGGGCTTAGTTACGAGCAGTACTTC. Translated: CASSPYRGLSYEQYF.

V is TRBV2 and J is TRBJ2-6; a possible D gene is TRBD2 (5 bases). Germline loops: CDR1 SNHLY, CDR2 FYNNEI. The V gene lost 8 bases and the J gene lost 1 base, with 9 bases spanning the gap. The CDR3 has 14 amino acids. CDR3 loop: CASSGFSGANVLTF. CDR3 nucleotide sequence: TGTGCCAGCTCGGGATTTTCTGGGGCCAACGTCCTGACTTTC.

The V call is TRBV20-1, the J call TRBJ1-6, with 7 bases matching TRBD1. The CDR3 is 15 residues long. Germline V gives CDR1 DFQATT, CDR2 SNEGSKA (reference sequence). Trimming removed 0 bases from V and 14 bases from J; junction bases left unmatched: 13. Here the CDR3 reads CSARDRDSPLFTLHF. The CDR3, as DNA: TGCAGTGCTAGAGATAGGGACAGCCCTTTATTCACCCTCCACTTT.